This T cell receptor beta chain was found in a study of OX40 agonist ivuxolimab in advanced cancers. About the study: Patients enrolled in dose escalation were diagnosed with hepatocellular carcinoma, melanoma, renal cell or head and neck cancer. Study-level results: Low normalized clonal expansion also occurred in some nonresponding patients. Relative to CD4+ cells, CD8+ T cells on average had more expanded clones. Blood T cells, both CD4+ and CD8+, expanded clonally by week 6 at 0.1 to 3.0 mg/kg.

V was cut by 3 bases and J by 2 bases, with 14 bases left in between. The CDR3 has 15 amino acids. Germline V gives CDR1 MGHDK, CDR2 SYGVNS. For this clone: Its antigen is not identified.

Clones were sequenced by immunoSEQ multiplex PCR, and TCRdb holds only the in-frame ones, with some missing. The data show around 62,000 clones, roughly 84% seen once. Sequences were derived from CD4+ or CD8+ T cells sorted from blood, sampled in a trial of the OX40 agonist ivuxolimab. The receptor was derived from an adult with an advanced solid tumor such as melanoma, head and neck, liver or kidney cancer. The rearrangement links TRBV25-1 to TRBJ2-7; D possibly corresponds to TRBD2 (6 bases). CDR3 in DNA: TGTGCCAGCAGTGACGGAGGGGCCCACCCCTACGAGCAGTACTTC. This sequence encodes CASSDGGAHPYEQYF.